The rows below give T cell receptor beta chains drawn from one sample of a study of vaccination and CD4 T cells after COVID-19. TCRdb re-called the PCR reads with MiXCR, one entry per CDR3 protein. The sample consists of some 22,000 distinct CDR3 sequences, around 49% of them appearing once. Material: CD4+ T cells from blood, obtained before SARS-CoV-2 vaccination. Receptors were obtained from a human donor who had recovered from COVID-19. The CDR3 runs from the conserved cysteine through the conserved F or W. The order of the fields is V gene, D gene, clone size, J gene, CDR3 protein, CDR3 DNA. The D gene is left open where the match is weak. Clone size, where shown, is once, few, many, or a class for clones that have expanded.

>TRBV19|TRBD2|.|TRBJ2-3
CASRASAGVLGTQYF
TGTGCCAGCAGGGCTTCAGCGGGAGTTTTGGGTACGCAGTATTTT
>TRBV28|.|few|TRBJ2-7
CASSLGYEQYF
TGTGCCAGCAGTTTGGGCTACGAGCAGTACTTC
>TRBV6-5|.|.|TRBJ2-4
CASSYIGAGGIQYF
TGTGCCAGCAGTTATATCGGGGCCGGGGGCATTCAGTACTTC
>TRBV5-5|.|.|TRBJ1-6
CASSSEPYSPLHF
TGTGCCAGCAGCTCCGAACCTTATTCACCCCTCCACTTT
>TRBV28|.|.|TRBJ2-7
CASSLWDSAYEQYF
TGTGCCAGCAGTTTATGGGACTCAGCCTACGAGCAGTACTTC
>TRBV20-1|.|.|TRBJ2-7
CSARRGNEQYF
TGCAGTGCTAGACGGGGAAACGAGCAGTACTTC
>TRBV2|TRBD2|few|TRBJ2-7
CASSSEGLAVGQYF
TGTGCCAGCAGCTCGGAGGGACTAGCTGTGGGGCAGTACTTC
>TRBV23-1|.|few|TRBJ2-7
CASSQIFRVDEQYF
TGCGCCAGCAGTCAGATCTTCAGGGTGGACGAGCAGTACTTC
>TRBV20-1|TRBD1|few|TRBJ1-1
CRGTDNTEAFF
TGCAGGGGGACAGACAACACTGAAGCTTTCTTT
>TRBV6-5|.|few|TRBJ1-1
CASSYARGGDTEAFF
TGTGCCAGCAGTTACGCCAGAGGTGGCGACACTGAAGCTTTCTTT
>TRBV5-1|.|.|TRBJ2-2
CASSINVGTGELFF
TGCGCCAGCAGTATCAACGTGGGTACCGGGGAGCTGTTTTTT
>TRBV12-3/TRBV12-4|.|few|TRBJ2-5
CASSRQGSQETQYF
TGTGCCAGCAGTAGGCAGGGAAGCCAAGAGACCCAGTACTTC
>TRBV20-1|TRBD2|.|TRBJ2-3
CSALAGGRTDTQYF
TGCAGTGCATTAGCGGGAGGGCGCACAGATACGCAGTATTTT
>TRBV20-1|TRBD2|.|TRBJ2-6
CSSNGGRASGANVLTF
TGCAGTTCCAATGGCGGGAGGGCTTCTGGGGCCAACGTCCTGACTTTC
>TRBV6-5|.|few|TRBJ1-6
CASSYSRNHNSPLHF
TGTGCCAGCAGTTACTCTAGGAACCATAATTCACCCCTCCACTTT
>TRBV2|.|.|TRBJ2-4
CASSVQNIQYF
TGTGCCAGCAGTGTACAAAACATTCAGTACTTC
>TRBV20-1|.|.|TRBJ1-5
CSALVTGYSNQPQHF
TGCAGTGCCCTAGTGACGGGCTATAGCAATCAGCCCCAGCATTTT
>TRBV15|.|few|TRBJ2-1
CATSNFQKRAYNEQFF
TGTGCCACCAGCAATTTCCAAAAGCGGGCCTACAATGAGCAGTTCTTC
>TRBV5-8|TRBD1|.|TRBJ1-2
CALWTGVKDGYTF
TGTGCCTTATGGACAGGGGTAAAGGATGGCTACACCTTC
>TRBV19|.|few|TRBJ1-2
CASSLGLALPNYGYTF
TGTGCCAGTAGTCTTGGCCTCGCCTTACCTAACTATGGCTACACCTTC
>TRBV7-9|.|.|TRBJ1-2
CASSSTLGAGWYGYTF
TGTGCCAGCAGCTCGACCCTGGGAGCGGGTTGGTATGGCTACACCTTC
>TRBV20-1|TRBD1|.|TRBJ1-4
CSATRDREKLFF
TGCAGTGCTACCCGGGACAGAGAAAAACTGTTTTTT
>TRBV20-1|.|few|TRBJ2-7
CSARGGISLYEQYF
TGCAGTGCTAGAGGGGGCATTAGTCTCTACGAGCAGTACTTC
>TRBV4-1|.|.|TRBJ1-6
CASSQVMQDNSPLHF
TGCGCCAGCAGCCAAGTCATGCAGGATAATTCACCCCTCCACTTT
>TRBV12-3/TRBV12-4|TRBD1|.|TRBJ1-1
CASSIRTRDRGGTEAFF
TGTGCCAGCAGTATACGTACACGCGACAGGGGGGGCACTGAAGCTTTCTTT
>TRBV28|TRBD2|.|TRBJ2-7
CASSRILAGDYEQYF
TGTGCCAGCAGCAGGATACTAGCGGGTGATTACGAGCAGTACTTC
>TRBV20-1|.|.|TRBJ2-7
CSARTQGGSSYEQYF
TGCAGTGCTAGAACACAAGGAGGGAGCTCCTACGAGCAGTACTTC
>TRBV5-1|.|.|TRBJ1-5
CASSLPWTASNQPQHF
TGCGCCAGCAGCTTGCCTTGGACAGCTAGCAATCAGCCCCAGCATTTT
>TRBV15|TRBD2|.|TRBJ2-3
CATTVAGVTDTQYF
TGTGCCACAACCGTAGCGGGAGTGACAGATACGCAGTATTTT
>TRBV7-9|.|few|TRBJ1-5
CASSFSSLGLYNQPQHF
TGTGCCAGCAGCTTTAGCTCTCTGGGCCTTTACAATCAGCCCCAGCATTTT
>TRBV20-1|.|few|TRBJ1-5
CSARRARGRENQPQHF
TGCAGTGCTAGGAGGGCGCGGGGTCGGGAAAATCAGCCCCAGCATTTT
>TRBV10-3|.|few|TRBJ2-7
CAISEGGEQYF
TGTGCCATCAGTGAGGGGGGTGAGCAGTACTTC
>TRBV5-8|.|.|TRBJ2-2
CASSWGTIANTGELFF
TGTGCCAGCAGCTGGGGTACTATCGCGAACACCGGGGAGCTGTTTTTT
>TRBV6-1|.|.|TRBJ2-6
CASSNNLFSGANVLTF
TGTGCCAGCAGCAACAACCTTTTCTCTGGGGCCAACGTCCTGACTTTC
>TRBV25-1|TRBD2|.|TRBJ2-7
CASSKSGGPYEQYF
TGTGCCAGCAGTAAGTCGGGAGGACCCTACGAGCAGTACTTC
>TRBV27|TRBD1|.|TRBJ2-1
CASSKDRGRDNEQFF
TGTGCCAGCAGTAAGGACAGGGGGCGCGACAATGAGCAGTTCTTC
>TRBV10-3|.|once|TRBJ2-1
CAISTDDRINEQFF
TGTGCCATCAGTACCGACGACAGGATCAATGAGCAGTTCTTC
>TRBV11-2|.|.|TRBJ2-5
CASSLVPAQETQYF
TGTGCCAGCAGCTTAGTCCCAGCCCAAGAGACCCAGTACTTC
>TRBV7-2|TRBD2|.|TRBJ2-4
CASSSLLAAIQYF
TGTGCCAGCAGCTCACTCCTAGCGGCCATTCAGTACTTC
>TRBV20-1|.|few|TRBJ2-1
CSARGSGAEAYNEQFF
TGCAGTGCTAGGGGGTCGGGGGCGGAAGCCTACAATGAGCAGTTCTTC
>TRBV6-1|.|few|TRBJ2-7
CASSARWDYEQYF
TGTGCCAGCAGTGCACGCTGGGATTACGAGCAGTACTTC
>TRBV4-1|TRBD1|.|TRBJ2-3
CASSPRTGLNTDTQYF
TGCGCCAGCAGCCCCCGGACAGGGCTTAACACAGATACGCAGTATTTT
>TRBV4-1|.|.|TRBJ1-1
CARSQATGIPEAFF
TGCGCCAGGAGCCAAGCAACAGGGATTCCTGAAGCTTTCTTT
>TRBV19|TRBD1|.|TRBJ1-1
CASSTRDRTEAFF
TGTGCCAGTAGTACCCGGGACAGGACTGAAGCTTTCTTT